This T cell receptor beta chain was captured in a study of blood T cell repertoires in COVID-19. Study background: PBMCs, B-cell-depleted T cells, or T cells were the source of the cDNA or gDNA that made up the material.

Grouping used clinical history reported by participants in a survey and questionnaire. This CDR3 is 13 amino acids long. The germline V gene has CDR1 SNHLY and CDR2 FYNNEI. J gave up 5 bases and V 6 bases, and 6 bases lay outside the gene matches. Here immunoSEQ multiplex PCR was the method, and the copy in TCRdb shows in-frame clones only, minus some. Seen here are more than 250,000 clones, around 90% observed once, and the top ten hold 4.5% to 7%. A few counts support this clone. The sequence was obtained from a woman aged 25 to 39 who had recovered from COVID-19. Sequencing used PBMCs or T cells enriched from blood (not recorded which). The chain joins TRBV2 to TRBJ1-2; 7 bases line up with TRBD1. The DNA of the CDR3 is TGTGCCAGCAGACCCGGGACAGATTATGGCTACACCTTC. Translation gives CASRPGTDYGYTF.